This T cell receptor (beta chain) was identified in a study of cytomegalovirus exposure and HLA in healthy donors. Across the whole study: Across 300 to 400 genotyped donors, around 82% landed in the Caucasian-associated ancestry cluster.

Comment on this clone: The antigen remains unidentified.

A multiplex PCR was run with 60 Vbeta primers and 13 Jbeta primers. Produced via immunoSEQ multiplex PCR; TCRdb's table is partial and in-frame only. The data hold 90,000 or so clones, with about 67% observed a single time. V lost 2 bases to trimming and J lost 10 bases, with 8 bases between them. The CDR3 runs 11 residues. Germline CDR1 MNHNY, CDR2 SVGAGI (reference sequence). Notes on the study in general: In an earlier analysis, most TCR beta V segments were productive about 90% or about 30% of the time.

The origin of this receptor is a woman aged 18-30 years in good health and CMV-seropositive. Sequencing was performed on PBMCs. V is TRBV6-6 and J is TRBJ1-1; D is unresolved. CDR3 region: CASSYPVGAFF. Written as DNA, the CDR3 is TGTGCCAGCAGTTACCCCGTCGGAGCTTTCTTT.